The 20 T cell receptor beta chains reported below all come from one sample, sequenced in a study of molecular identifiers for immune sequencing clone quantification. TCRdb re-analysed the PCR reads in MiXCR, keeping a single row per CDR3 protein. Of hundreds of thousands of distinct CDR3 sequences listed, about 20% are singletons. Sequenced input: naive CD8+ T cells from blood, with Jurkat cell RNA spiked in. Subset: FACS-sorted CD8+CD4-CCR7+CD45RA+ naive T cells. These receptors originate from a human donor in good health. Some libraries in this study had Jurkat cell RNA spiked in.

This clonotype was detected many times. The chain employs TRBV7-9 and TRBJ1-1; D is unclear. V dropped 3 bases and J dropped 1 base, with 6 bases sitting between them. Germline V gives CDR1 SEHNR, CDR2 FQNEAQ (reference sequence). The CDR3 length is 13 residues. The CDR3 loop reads CASSFKGNTEAFF. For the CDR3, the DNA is TGTGCCAGCAGCTTTAAGGGGAACACTGAAGCTTTCTTT. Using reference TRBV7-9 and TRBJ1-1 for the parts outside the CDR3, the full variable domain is DTGVSQNPRHKITKRGQNVTFRCDPISEHNRLYWYRQTLGQGPEFLTYFQNEAQLEKSRLLSDRFSAERPKGSFSTLEIQRTEQGDSAMYLCASSFKGNTEAFFGQGTRLTVV.

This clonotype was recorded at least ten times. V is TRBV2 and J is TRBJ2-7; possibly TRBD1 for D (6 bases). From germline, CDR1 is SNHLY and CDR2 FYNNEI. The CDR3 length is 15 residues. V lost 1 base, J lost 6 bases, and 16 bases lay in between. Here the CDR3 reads CASSEGWQGKAEQYF. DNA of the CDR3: TGTGCCAGCAGTGAAGGTTGGCAGGGGAAGGCCGAGCAGTACTTC.

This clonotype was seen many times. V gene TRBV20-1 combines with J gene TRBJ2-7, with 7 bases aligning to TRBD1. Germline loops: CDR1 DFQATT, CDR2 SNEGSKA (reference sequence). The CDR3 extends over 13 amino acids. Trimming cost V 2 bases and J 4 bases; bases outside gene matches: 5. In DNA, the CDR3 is TGCAGTGCTAGACCGGGACAGAATTACGAGCAGTACTTC. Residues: CSARPGQNYEQYF.

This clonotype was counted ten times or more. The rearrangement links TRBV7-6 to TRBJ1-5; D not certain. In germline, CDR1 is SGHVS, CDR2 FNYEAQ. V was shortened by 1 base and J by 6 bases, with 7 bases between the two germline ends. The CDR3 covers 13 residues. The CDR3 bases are TGTGCCAGCAGCTTAGAGGTGGGTCAGCCCCAGCATTTT. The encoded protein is CASSLEVGQPQHF.

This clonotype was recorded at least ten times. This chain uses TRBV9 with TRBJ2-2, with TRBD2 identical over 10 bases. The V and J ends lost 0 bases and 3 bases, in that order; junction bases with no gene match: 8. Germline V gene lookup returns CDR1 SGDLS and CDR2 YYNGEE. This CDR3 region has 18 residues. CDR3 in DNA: TGTGCCAGCAGCGTAGGGCTAGCGGGAGTTTCATACACCGGGGAGCTGTTTTTT. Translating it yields CASSVGLAGVSYTGELFF.

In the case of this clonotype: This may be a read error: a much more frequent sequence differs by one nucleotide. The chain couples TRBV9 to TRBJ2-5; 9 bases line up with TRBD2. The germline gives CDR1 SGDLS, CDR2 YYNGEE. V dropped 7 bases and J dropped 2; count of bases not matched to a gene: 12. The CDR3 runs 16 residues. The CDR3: CASGAETSGAQETQYF. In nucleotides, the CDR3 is TGTGCCAGCGGCGCAGAGACTAGCGGAGCGCAAGAGACCCAGTACTTC.

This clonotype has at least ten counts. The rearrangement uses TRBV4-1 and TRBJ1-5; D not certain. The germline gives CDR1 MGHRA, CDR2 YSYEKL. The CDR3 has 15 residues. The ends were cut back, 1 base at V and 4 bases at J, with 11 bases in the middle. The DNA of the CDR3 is TGCGCCAGCAGCCAAGCCACGACACTTAATCAGCCCCAGCATTTT. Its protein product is CASSQATTLNQPQHF.

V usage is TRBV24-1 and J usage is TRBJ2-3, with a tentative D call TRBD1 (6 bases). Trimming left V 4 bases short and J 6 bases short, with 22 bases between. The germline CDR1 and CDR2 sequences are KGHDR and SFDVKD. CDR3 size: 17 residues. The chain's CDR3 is CATSDALGPGEGDTQYF. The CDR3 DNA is TGTGCCACCAGTGACGCCTTGGGACCAGGGGAAGGGGATACGCAGTATTTT.

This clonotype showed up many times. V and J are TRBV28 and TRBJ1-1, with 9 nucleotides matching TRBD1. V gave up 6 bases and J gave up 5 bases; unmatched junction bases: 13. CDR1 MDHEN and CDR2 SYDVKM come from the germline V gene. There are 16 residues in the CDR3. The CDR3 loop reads CASSRPPRTGVTEAFF. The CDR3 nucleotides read TGTGCCAGCAGCCGACCCCCCCGGACAGGGGTGACTGAAGCTTTCTTT.

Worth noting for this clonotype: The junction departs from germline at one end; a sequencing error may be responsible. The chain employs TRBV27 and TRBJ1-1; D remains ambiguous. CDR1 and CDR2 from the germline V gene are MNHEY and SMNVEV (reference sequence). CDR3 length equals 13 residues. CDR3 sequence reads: CASRDLLNAEAFF. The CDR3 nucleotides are TGTGCCAGCCGAGACCTTTTGAACGCTGAAGCTTTCTTT.

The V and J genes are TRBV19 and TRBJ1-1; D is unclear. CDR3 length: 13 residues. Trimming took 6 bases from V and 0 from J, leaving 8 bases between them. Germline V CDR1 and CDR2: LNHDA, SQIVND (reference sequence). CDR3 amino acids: CASSPNLNTEAFF. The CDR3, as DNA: TGTGCCAGTAGCCCCAACCTGAACACTGAAGCTTTCTTT. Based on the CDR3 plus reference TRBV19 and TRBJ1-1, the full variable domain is DGGITQSPKYLFRKEGQNVTLSCEQNLNHDAMYWYRQDPGQGLRLIYYSQIVNDFQKGDIAEGYSVSREKKESFPLTVTSAQKNPTAFYLCASSPNLNTEAFFGQGTRLTVV.

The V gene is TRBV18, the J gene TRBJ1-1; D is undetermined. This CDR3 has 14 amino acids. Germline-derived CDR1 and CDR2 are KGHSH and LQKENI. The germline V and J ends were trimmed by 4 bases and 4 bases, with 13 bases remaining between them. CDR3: CASSRPADRTEAFF. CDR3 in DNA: TGTGCCAGCTCACGACCGGCCGACCGCACTGAAGCTTTCTTT.

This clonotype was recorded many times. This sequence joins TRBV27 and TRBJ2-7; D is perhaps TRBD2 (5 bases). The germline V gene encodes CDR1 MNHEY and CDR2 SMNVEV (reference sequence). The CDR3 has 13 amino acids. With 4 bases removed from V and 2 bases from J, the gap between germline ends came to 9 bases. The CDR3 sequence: CASSWSGTYEQYF. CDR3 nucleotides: TGTGCCAGCAGTTGGTCGGGGACCTACGAGCAGTACTTC.

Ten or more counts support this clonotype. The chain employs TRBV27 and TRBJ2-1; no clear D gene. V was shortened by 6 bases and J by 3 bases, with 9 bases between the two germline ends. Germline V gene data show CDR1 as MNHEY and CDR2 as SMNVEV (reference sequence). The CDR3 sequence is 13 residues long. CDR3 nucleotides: TGTGCCAGCAGCCCGATTGACTACAATGAGCAGTTCTTC. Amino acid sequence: CASSPIDYNEQFF.

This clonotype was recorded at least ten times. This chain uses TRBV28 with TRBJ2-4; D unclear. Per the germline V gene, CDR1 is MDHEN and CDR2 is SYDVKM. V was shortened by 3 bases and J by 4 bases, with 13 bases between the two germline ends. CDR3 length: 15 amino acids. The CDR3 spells CASSFTDTLKNIQYF. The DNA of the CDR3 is TGTGCCAGCAGTTTTACCGATACGCTGAAAAACATTCAGTACTTC.

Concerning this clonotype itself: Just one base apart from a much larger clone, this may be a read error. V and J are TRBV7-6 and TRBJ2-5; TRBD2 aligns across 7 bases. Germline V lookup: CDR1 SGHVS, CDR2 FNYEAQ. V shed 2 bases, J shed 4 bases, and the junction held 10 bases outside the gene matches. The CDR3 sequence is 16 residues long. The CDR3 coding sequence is TGTGCCAGCAGCTTAAGATCAGCGGGGAGGGCAGAGACCCAGTACTTC. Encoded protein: CASSLRSAGRAETQYF. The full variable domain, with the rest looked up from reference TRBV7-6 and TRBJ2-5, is GAGVSQSPRYKVTKRGQDVALRCDPISGHVSLYWYRQALGQGPEFLTYFNYEAQQDKSGLPNDRFSAERPEGSISTLTIQRTEQRDSAMYRCASSLRSAGRAETQYFGPGTRLLVL.

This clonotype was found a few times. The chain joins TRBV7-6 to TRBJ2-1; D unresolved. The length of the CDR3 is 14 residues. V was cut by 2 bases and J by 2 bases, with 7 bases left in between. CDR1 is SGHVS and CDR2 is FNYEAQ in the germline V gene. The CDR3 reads CASSLSETYNEQFF. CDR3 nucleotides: TGTGCCAGCAGCTTAAGCGAGACCTACAATGAGCAGTTCTTC.

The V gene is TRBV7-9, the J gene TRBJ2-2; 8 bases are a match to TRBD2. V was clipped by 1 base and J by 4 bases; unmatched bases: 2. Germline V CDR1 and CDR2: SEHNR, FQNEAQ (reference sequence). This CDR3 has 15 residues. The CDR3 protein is CASSLGTSSTGELFF. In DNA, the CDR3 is TGTGCCAGCAGCTTAGGGACTAGCAGCACCGGGGAGCTGTTTTTT.

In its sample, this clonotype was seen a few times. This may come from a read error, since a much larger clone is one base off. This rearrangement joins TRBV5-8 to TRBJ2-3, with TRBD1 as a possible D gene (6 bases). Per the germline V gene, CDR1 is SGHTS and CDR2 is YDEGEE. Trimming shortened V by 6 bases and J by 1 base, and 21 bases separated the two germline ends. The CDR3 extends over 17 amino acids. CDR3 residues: CASNYRDITRGTDTQYF. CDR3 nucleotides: TGTGCCAGCAACTACCGGGACATCACACGGGGCACAGATACGCAGTATTTT.

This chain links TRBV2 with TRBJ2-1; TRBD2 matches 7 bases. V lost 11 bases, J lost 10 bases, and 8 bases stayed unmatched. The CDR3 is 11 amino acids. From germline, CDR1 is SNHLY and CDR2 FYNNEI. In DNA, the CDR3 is TGTGCCCCCCGGAGGGGAGGGGAGCAGTTCTTC. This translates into CAPRRGGEQFF.